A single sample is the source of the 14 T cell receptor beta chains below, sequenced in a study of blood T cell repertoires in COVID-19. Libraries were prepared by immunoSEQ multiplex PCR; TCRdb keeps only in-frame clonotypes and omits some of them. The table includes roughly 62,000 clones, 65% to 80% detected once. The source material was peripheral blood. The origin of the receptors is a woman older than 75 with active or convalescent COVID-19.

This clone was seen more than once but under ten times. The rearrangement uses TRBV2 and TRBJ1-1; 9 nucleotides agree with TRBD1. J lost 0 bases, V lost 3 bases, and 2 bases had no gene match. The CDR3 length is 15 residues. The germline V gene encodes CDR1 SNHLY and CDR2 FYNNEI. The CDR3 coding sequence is TGTGCCAGCAGTGAGTACAGGGGGCTGAACACTGAAGCTTTCTTT. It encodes CASSEYRGLNTEAFF.

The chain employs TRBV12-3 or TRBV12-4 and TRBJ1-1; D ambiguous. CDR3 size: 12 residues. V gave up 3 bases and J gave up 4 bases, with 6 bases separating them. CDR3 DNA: TGTGCCAGCAGTTTCGCGAGCACTGAAGCTTTCTTT. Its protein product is CASSFASTEAFF.

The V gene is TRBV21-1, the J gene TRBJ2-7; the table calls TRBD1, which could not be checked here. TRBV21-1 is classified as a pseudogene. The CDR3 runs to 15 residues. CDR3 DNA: TGTGCCAGCAGCAAAGTTGAGGGACAGCAAATCGAGCAGTACTTC. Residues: CASSKVEGQQIEQYF.

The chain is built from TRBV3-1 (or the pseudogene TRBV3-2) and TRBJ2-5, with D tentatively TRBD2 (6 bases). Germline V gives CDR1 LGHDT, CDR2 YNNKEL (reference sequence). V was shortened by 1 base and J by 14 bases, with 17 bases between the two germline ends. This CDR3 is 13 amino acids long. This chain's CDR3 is CASSQGGGTLGYF. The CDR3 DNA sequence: TGTGCCAGCAGCCAAGGTGGAGGGACCCTAGGTTACTTC.

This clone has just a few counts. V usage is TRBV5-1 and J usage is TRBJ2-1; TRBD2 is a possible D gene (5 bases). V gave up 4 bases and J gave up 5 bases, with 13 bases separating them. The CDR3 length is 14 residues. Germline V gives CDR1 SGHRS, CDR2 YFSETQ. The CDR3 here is CASSDYGMNNEQFF. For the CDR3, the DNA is TGCGCCAGCAGCGACTACGGAATGAACAATGAGCAGTTCTTC.

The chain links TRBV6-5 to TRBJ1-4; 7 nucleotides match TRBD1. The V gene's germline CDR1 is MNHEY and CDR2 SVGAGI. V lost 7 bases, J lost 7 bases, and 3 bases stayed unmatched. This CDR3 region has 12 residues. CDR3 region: CASNRGGEKLFF. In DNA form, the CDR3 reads TGTGCCAGCAACAGGGGTGGTGAAAAACTGTTTTTT.

CDR3 bases: TGTGCCACCAGGTTTCGCGGACGGAGGGACACTGAAGCTTTCTTT. This codes for CATRFRGRRDTEAFF. The V gene is TRBV15, the J gene TRBJ1-1; D unresolved. This CDR3 contains 15 residues. Deletions cut 6 bases from V and 3 bases from J, with 17 bases between. Germline lookup yields CDR1 LNHNV and CDR2 YYDKDF (reference sequence).

The CDR3: CASSHAGGLSPGTDTQYF. DNA for the CDR3: TGCGCCAGCAGCCACGCCGGAGGACTCTCGCCTGGCACAGATACGCAGTATTTT. This sequence joins TRBV4-1 and TRBJ2-3; D may be TRBD2 (5 bases). Germline CDR1 reads MGHRA; CDR2 reads YSYEKL. The CDR3 extends over 18 amino acids. The germline V and J ends were trimmed by 3 bases and 1 base, with 20 bases remaining between them.

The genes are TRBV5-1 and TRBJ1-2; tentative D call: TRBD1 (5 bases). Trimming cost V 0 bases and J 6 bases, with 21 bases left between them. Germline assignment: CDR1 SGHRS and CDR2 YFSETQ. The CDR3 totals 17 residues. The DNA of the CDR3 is TGCGCCAGCAGCTTGGGTTTTGGTAGGGAGGGGAGAAATGGCTACACCTTC. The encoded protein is CASSLGFGREGRNGYTF. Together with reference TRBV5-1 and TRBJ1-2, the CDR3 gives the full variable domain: KAGVTQTPRYLIKTRGQQVTLSCSPISGHRSVSWYQQTPGQGLQFLFEYFSETQRNKGNFPGRFSGRQFSNSRSEMNVSTLELGDSALYLCASSLGFGREGRNGYTFGSGTRLTVV.

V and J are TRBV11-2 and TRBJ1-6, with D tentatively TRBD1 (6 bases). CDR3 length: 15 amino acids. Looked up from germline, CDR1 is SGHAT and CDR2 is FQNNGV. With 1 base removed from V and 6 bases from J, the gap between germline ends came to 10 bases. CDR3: CASSLVAGANSPLHF. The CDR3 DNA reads TGTGCCAGCAGCTTAGTAGCAGGGGCTAATTCACCCCTCCACTTT.

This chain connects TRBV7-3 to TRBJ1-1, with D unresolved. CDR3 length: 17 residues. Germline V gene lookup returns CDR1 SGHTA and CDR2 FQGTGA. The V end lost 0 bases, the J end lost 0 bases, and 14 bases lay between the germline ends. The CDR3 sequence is CASSLTGSSPMNTEAFF. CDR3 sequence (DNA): TGTGCCAGCAGCTTAACGGGCAGTAGTCCGATGAACACTGAAGCTTTCTTT.

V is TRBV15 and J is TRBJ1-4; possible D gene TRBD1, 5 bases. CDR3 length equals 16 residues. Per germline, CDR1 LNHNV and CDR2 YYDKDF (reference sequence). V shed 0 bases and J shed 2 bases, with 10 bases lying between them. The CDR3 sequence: CATSRDRGGTNEKLFF. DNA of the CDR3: TGTGCCACCAGCAGAGATCGTGGGGGGACTAATGAAAAACTGTTTTTT.

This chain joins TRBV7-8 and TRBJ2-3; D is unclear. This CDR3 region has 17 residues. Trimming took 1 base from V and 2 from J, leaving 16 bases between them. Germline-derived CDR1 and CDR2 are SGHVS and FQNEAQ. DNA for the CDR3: TGTGCCAGCAGCTTAGATCCCCGTCACGCGCACACAGATACGCAGTATTTT. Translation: CASSLDPRHAHTDTQYF. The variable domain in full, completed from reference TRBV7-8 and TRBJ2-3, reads GAGVSQSPRYKVAKRGQDVALRCDPISGHVSLFWYQQALGQGPEFLTYFQNEAQLDKSGLPSDRFFAERPEGSVSTLKIQRTQQEDSAVYLCASSLDPRHAHTDTQYFGPGTRLTVL.

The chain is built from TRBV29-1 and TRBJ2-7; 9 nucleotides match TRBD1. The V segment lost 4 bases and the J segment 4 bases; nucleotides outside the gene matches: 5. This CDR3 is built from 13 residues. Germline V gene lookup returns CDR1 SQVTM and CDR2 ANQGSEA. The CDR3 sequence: CSVAPTGGYEQYF. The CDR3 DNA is TGCAGCGTTGCTCCGACAGGGGGGTACGAGCAGTACTTC.